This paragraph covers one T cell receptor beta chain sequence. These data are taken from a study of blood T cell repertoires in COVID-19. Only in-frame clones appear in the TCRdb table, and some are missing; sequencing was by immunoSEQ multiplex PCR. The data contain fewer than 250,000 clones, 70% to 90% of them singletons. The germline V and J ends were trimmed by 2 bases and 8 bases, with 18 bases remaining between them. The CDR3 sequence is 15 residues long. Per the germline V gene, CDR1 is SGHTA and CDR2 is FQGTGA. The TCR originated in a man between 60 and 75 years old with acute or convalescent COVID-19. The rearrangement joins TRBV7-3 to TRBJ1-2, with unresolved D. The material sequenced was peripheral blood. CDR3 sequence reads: CASSLQSWWPGGYTF. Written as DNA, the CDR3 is TGTGCCAGCAGCTTACAGTCATGGTGGCCGGGGGGCTACACCTTC. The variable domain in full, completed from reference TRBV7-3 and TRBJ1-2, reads GAGVSQTPSNKVTEKGKYVELRCDPISGHTALYWYRQSLGQGPEFLIYFQGTGAADDSGLPNDRFFAVRPEGSVSTLKIQRTERGDSAVYLCASSLQSWWPGGYTFGSGTRLTVV.